This entry is about one T cell receptor beta chain. The germline V gene encodes CDR1 SGHVS and CDR2 FNYEAQ. J gave up 0 bases and V 1 base, and 1 base lay outside the gene matches. The CDR3 has 16 residues. The sample comes from a study of control samples from healthy donors and cancer patients. Some clones are missing from TCRdb's copy, which holds only in-frame ones; the method was immunoSEQ multiplex PCR. The table shows about 95,000 clones, with around 89% occurring only once. The sequenced sample was blood. The chain is built from TRBV7-6 and TRBJ2-1, with 9 bases identical to TRBD2. The receptor's source is a woman aged 70 to 79 in good health. This CDR3 reads CASSLGAGGSYNEQFF. In DNA form, the CDR3 reads TGTGCCAGCAGCTTAGGAGCGGGAGGCTCCTACAATGAGCAGTTCTTC.